This TCR beta chain derives from a study of T cells in localized non-small cell lung cancer. Measured with immunoSEQ multiplex PCR; TCRdb has only the in-frame clones, and not every one. The repertoire holds about 33,000 clones, with approximately 87% as singletons. About this clone: Its matching antigen is unknown.

CDR3 length equals 14 residues. Germline CDR1 and CDR2: MNHNY and SVGAGI (reference sequence). V was trimmed by 6 bases and J by 5 bases, leaving 17 bases between them. The study's findings and limits: Uninvolved neighboring lung showed the greatest T cell clonality, exceeding tumor. A single tumor region was sequenced, leaving heterogeneity possible. A higher density of T cells in blood coincided with extended overall survival.

This receptor was taken from a man between 40 and 70 years old with stage I lung adenocarcinoma. Specimen: peripheral blood, collected before any cancer treatment. V gene TRBV6-6 combines with J gene TRBJ2-7; unclear D gene. This CDR3 reads CASRGRGVNHEQYF. The CDR3 DNA reads as TGTGCCAGCAGGGGCAGAGGAGTGAACCACGAGCAGTACTTC.